This TCR beta chain was sequenced in a study of molecular identifiers for immune sequencing clone quantification. General study points: Highly expanded clones may be undercounted when identical TCR molecules share barcodes. Clones of above 20 RNA copies carried over 98% of effector molecules; in naive cells they carried under 1%. Spiked Jurkat TCR RNA from one cell was reportedly detectable among about 1 million naive cells.

The CDR3 has 13 residues. The germline gives CDR1 MNHNS, CDR2 SASEGT. TCRdb passed the PCR reads through MiXCR, listing each CDR3 protein once. In the table there are about 320,000 distinct CDR3 sequences, roughly a fifth of which are singletons. CD8+CD4-CCR7+CD45RA+ cells were sorted as naive CD8 T cells. This clonotype was seen a few times. Its cognate antigen is unknown. The junction differs from germline at one of its ends, possibly a read error. The sequenced sample was naive CD8+ T cells from blood, with Jurkat cell RNA spiked in. Subset denoted: FACS-sorted CD8+CD4-CCR7+CD45RA+ naive T cells. The V gene is TRBV6-1, the J gene TRBJ2-2; maybe TRBD2 (5 bases). The clonotype originates from a human donor in good health. Some libraries in this study had Jurkat cell RNA spiked in. The CDR3 DNA sequence: TGTGCCAGCAGTGAAATGAACACCGGGGAGCTGGTTTTT. It encodes CASSEMNTGELVF.